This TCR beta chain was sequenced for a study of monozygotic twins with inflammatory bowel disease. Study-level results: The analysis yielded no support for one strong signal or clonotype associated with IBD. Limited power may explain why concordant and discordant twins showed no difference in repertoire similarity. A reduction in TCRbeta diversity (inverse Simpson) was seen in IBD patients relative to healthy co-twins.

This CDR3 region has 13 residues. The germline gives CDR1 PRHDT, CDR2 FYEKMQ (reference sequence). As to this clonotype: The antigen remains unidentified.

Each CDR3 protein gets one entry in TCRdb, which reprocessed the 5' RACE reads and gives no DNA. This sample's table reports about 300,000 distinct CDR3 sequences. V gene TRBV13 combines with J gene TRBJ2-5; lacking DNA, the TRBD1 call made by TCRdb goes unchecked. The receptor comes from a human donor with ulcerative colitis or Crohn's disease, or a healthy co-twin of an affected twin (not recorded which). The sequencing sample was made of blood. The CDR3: CASSPGTEETQYF.